This T cell receptor (beta chain) was sequenced for a study of OX40 agonist ivuxolimab in advanced cancers. Study-wide results and limits: Both blood CD4+ and CD8+ T cells showed clonal growth by week 6 at 0.1 to 3.0 mg/kg.

Points on this clone: What it binds is not known.

The V end was cut by 1 base, the J end by 5 bases, with 20 bases between. The CDR3 extends over 18 amino acids. In germline, CDR1 is SGHVS, CDR2 FNYEAQ. Generated by immunoSEQ multiplex PCR, the TCRdb table keeps only in-frame clones and is missing some. Here the sample spans 35,000 to 45,000 clones, about 88% being singletons. This TCR was sampled from an adult with an advanced solid tumor such as melanoma, head and neck, liver or kidney cancer. This rearrangement joins TRBV7-6 to TRBJ2-2; D perhaps matches TRBD2 (5 bases). Sequencing was performed on CD4+ or CD8+ T cells sorted from blood, taken in a trial of the OX40 agonist ivuxolimab. Written as DNA, the CDR3 is TGTGCCAGCAGCTTAGATACCGGGTTTAAGCGAGGGACCGGGGAGCTGTTTTTT. Residues: CASSLDTGFKRGTGELFF.